This passage covers 5 T cell receptor beta chains from one sample sequenced in a study of siplizumab effects on memory and regulatory T cells. Produced via immunoSEQ multiplex PCR; TCRdb's table is partial and in-frame only. This table holds fewer than 100,000 clones, 94% found once. The sequenced material came from non-Treg CD4+ T cells sorted from blood. These receptors all stem from a human donor in good health.

V is TRBV7-9 and J is TRBJ1-2, with D maybe TRBD1 (5 bases). The germline gives CDR1 SEHNR, CDR2 FQNEAQ (reference sequence). CDR3 length: 14 amino acids. V was shortened by 5 bases and J by 4 bases, with 14 bases between the two germline ends. CDR3 sequence reads: CASSQGAFSYGYTF. The CDR3 DNA sequence: TGTGCCAGCAGCCAGGGAGCGTTCTCCTATGGCTACACCTTC.

The V call is TRBV5-8, the J call TRBJ1-6; the D is unclear. Trimming removed 0 bases at V and 0 bases at J, with 7 bases between. CDR1 is SGHTS and CDR2 is YDEGEE in the germline V gene. CDR3 length equals 16 residues. The CDR3 region is CASSLGWSSYNSPLHF. The CDR3 coding sequence is TGTGCCAGCAGCTTGGGCTGGAGCTCCTATAATTCACCCCTCCACTTT.

V gene TRBV5-1 combines with J gene TRBJ2-3; D gene ambiguous. This CDR3 has 13 residues. Trimming left V 0 bases short and J 4 bases short, with 6 bases between. CDR1 and CDR2 (germline): SGHRS, YFSETQ. The CDR3 is CASSLELADTQYF. In DNA, the CDR3 is TGCGCCAGCAGCTTGGAATTGGCAGATACGCAGTATTTT.

V usage is TRBV10-2 and J usage is TRBJ1-2, with D possibly TRBD1 on 6 matching bases. With 0 bases removed from V and 8 bases from J, the gap between germline ends came to 22 bases. From germline, CDR1 is WSHSY and CDR2 SAAADI. The CDR3 length is 17 residues. CDR3 bases: TGCGCCAGCAGTGAGTCTCAGCCCAACGGGGGGGCCTACGGCTACACCTTC. Amino acids: CASSESQPNGGAYGYTF.

There are a few counts of this clone. J is TRBJ1-5 and V is TRBV27, with TRBD1 identical over 9 bases. CDR1 is MNHEY and CDR2 is SMNVEV in the germline V gene (reference sequence). The CDR3 consists of 16 residues. Germline trimming cut 7 bases from V and 1 base from J; bases unmatched to any gene: 8. CDR3: CASNFDRGKSNQPQHF. CDR3 nucleotide sequence: TGTGCCAGCAACTTCGACAGGGGGAAGAGCAATCAGCCCCAGCATTTT.